This TCR beta chain comes out of a study of shared clonotypes between healthy human individuals. Trimming took off 1 base at V and 5 bases at J, with 21 bases between the two ends. CDR3 length equals 17 residues. Germline CDR1 and CDR2: SGHAT and FQNNGV. CD45RO-negative CD8 cells positively selected for CCR7 made up the naive population, which excluded terminally differentiated effector memory CD45RA+ cells. Deep was the level used in running the assay. Here immunoSEQ multiplex PCR was the method, and the copy in TCRdb shows in-frame clones only, minus some. Of over 2,000,000 clones in the sample, 93% were seen once.

The TCR comes from a young man in good health. Some clones in this sample may be carry-over from other donors' samples. Sequences were obtained from naive CD8+ T cells from PBMCs. The chain has TRBV11-2 and TRBJ2-7; the D is unclear. The CDR3 spells CASSLVEIRSPIDEQYF. The DNA for the CDR3 is TGTGCCAGCAGCTTAGTTGAGATACGGAGTCCCATCGACGAGCAGTACTTC.